One and the same sample provided the 23 T cell receptor beta chains below, sequenced in a study of CD8 T cells in ankylosing spondylitis. TCRdb passed the 5' RACE reads through MiXCR, listing each CDR3 protein once. The profile shows 310,000 or so distinct CDR3 sequences, roughly 20% of them singletons. Sequencing used blood, either unsorted or a sorted T cell fraction (not recorded which). These receptors came from a male donor with ankylosing spondylitis or in good health (not recorded which).

The rearrangement links TRBV12-3 or TRBV12-4 to TRBJ1-1; 10 bases match TRBD1. The CDR3 spans 15 residues. The ends lost 6 bases at V and 10 bases at J; junction bases unmatched: 14. The CDR3 protein is CASRPRDRGSLAAFF. CDR3 nucleotides: TGTGCCAGCAGGCCCCGGGACAGGGGAAGTTTGGCAGCTTTCTTT.

This clonotype has ten or more counts. The J gene is TRBJ1-3, the V gene TRBV29-1; D gene uncertain. The CDR3 has 11 amino acids. Trimming removed 3 bases from V and 3 bases from J, with 3 bases in between. Per the germline V gene, CDR1 is SQVTM and CDR2 is ANQGSEA. CDR3 coding DNA: TGCAGCGTTGACAGTGGAAACACCATATATTTT. Translated, it gives CSVDSGNTIYF.

The J gene is TRBJ1-5, the V gene TRBV6-5; a weak D match, TRBD1 (6 bases). This CDR3 comprises 17 residues. The germline CDR1 and CDR2 sequences are MNHEY and SVGAGI. Between the trimmed V and J ends, which lost 2 bases and 4 bases, there was a span of 18 bases. The CDR3 region is CASSYGRQGTSNQPQHF. CDR3 sequence (DNA): TGTGCCAGCAGTTACGGGAGGCAGGGGACTTCTAATCAGCCCCAGCATTTT.

This chain joins TRBV20-1 and TRBJ2-5, with D unresolved. The germline V and J ends were trimmed by 0 bases and 7 bases, with 12 bases remaining between them. The CDR3 loop spans 13 amino acids. Germline V CDR1 and CDR2: DFQATT, SNEGSKA (reference sequence). CDR3 amino acids: CSAREGIGGTQYF. The CDR3 nucleotides are TGCAGTGCTAGAGAGGGGATTGGTGGGACCCAGTACTTC.

Only a few counts were recorded for this clonotype. The chain has TRBV6-5 and TRBJ2-5; 8 nucleotides line up with TRBD1. The V segment lost 2 bases and the J segment 4 bases; nucleotides outside the gene matches: 12. The CDR3 sequence is 17 residues long. CDR1 MNHEY and CDR2 SVGAGI come from the germline V gene. The CDR3 region is CASSYGKTGGRGETQYF. The CDR3, as DNA: TGTGCCAGCAGTTACGGGAAAACAGGGGGTAGAGGAGAGACCCAGTACTTC.

This clonotype was picked up many times. V usage is TRBV20-1 and J usage is TRBJ2-2, with a tentative D call TRBD2 (5 bases). V lost 1 base and J 1 base, leaving 13 bases between the germline ends. CDR1 and CDR2 (germline): DFQATT, SNEGSKA (reference sequence). The CDR3 sequence is 16 residues long. CDR3 loop: CSARVPGKRNTGELFF. The CDR3 nucleotides read TGCAGTGCTAGAGTTCCGGGGAAACGGAACACCGGGGAGCTGTTTTTT.

Many counts were recorded for this clonotype. The chain has TRBV29-1 and TRBJ2-2; 10 positions agree with TRBD2. The CDR3 covers 16 residues. The V gene end was trimmed by 8 bases and the J gene end by 0 bases; junction bases not matched to a gene: 9. Germline CDR1 SQVTM, CDR2 ANQGSEA. The CDR3 region is CSSSGSGGTNTGELFF. CDR3 nucleotides: TGCAGCTCCTCGGGTAGCGGGGGGACGAACACCGGGGAGCTGTTTTTT.

Many counts were recorded for this clonotype. The chain is built from TRBV21-1 and TRBJ2-3. TRBV21-1 counts as a pseudogene. The CDR3 extends over 13 amino acids. The CDR3: CASSTEHGDTQYF. The CDR3 nucleotides are TGTGCCAGCAGCACCGAACACGGAGATACGCAGTATTTT.

This clonotype was seen only a few times. This chain links TRBV20-1 with TRBJ1-4; tentatively, D is TRBD1 (5 bases). Germline values: CDR1 DFQATT, CDR2 SNEGSKA (reference sequence). This CDR3 has 14 amino acids. The V end lost 0 bases, the J end lost 7 bases, and 12 bases lay between the germline ends. CDR3 DNA: TGCAGTGCTAGAGATCACAGGAGAGGTGAAAAACTGTTTTTT. Encoded protein: CSARDHRRGEKLFF.

In this sample, this clonotype turned up a few times. This chain uses TRBV12-3 or TRBV12-4 with TRBJ1-4; D gene ambiguous. The CDR3 consists of 14 residues. V was pared by 2 bases and J by 4 bases, with 8 bases between. The CDR3 protein is CASSLTGVNEKLFF. CDR3 DNA sequence: TGTGCCAGCAGTTTAACTGGGGTTAATGAAAAACTGTTTTTT.

This rearrangement joins TRBV6-1 to TRBJ2-1, with 12 bases aligning to TRBD1. The J segment lost 8 bases and the V segment lost 6 bases, leaving 5 bases of the junction unmatched. The germline V gene has CDR1 MNHNS and CDR2 SASEGT. This CDR3 has 14 amino acids. CDR3 bases: TGTGCCAGCAGAGGGGGACAGGGGGCTCATGAGCAGTTCTTC. This translates into CASRGGQGAHEQFF.

In its sample, this clonotype was seen a few times. The chain employs TRBV6-1 and TRBJ2-7; D not resolved. There are 16 residues in the CDR3. Germline-derived CDR1 and CDR2 are MNHNS and SASEGT. Deletions cut 6 bases from V and 1 base from J, with 19 bases between. The CDR3 spells CASSQMSGDPSYEQYV. CDR3 nucleotide sequence: TGTGCCAGCAGCCAAATGTCAGGAGACCCTTCCTACGAGCAGTACGTC.

This clonotype has a handful of counts. V is TRBV28 and J is TRBJ2-7; TRBD1 matches at 7 bases. CDR1 MDHEN and CDR2 SYDVKM come from the germline V gene. Unmatched junction bases numbered 5, after V lost 2 bases and J lost 4 bases. This CDR3 comprises 14 residues. The CDR3 protein is CASSLGDRAYEQYV. DNA of the CDR3: TGTGCCAGCAGTTTAGGTGACAGGGCTTACGAGCAGTACGTC.

The CDR3 sequence: CASSSRTGNQETQYF. The CDR3, as DNA: TGTGCCAGCAGTTCCCGGACAGGAAACCAAGAGACCCAGTACTTC. The chain combines TRBV27 with TRBJ2-5, with 7 bases matching TRBD1. The CDR3 has 15 amino acids. Germline V gene data show CDR1 as MNHEY and CDR2 as SMNVEV (reference sequence). V lost 4 bases and J lost 0; bases outside the gene matches: 5.

In its sample, this clonotype was seen a few times. CDR3 DNA sequence: TGTGCCAGCAGTCCCGGCGGGACAGGGAAAGCAGATACGCAGTATTTT. Translation gives CASSPGGTGKADTQYF. This chain uses TRBV12-3 or TRBV12-4 with TRBJ2-3; 9 bases are a match to TRBD1. This CDR3 comprises 16 residues. V dropped 5 bases and J dropped 4; count of bases not matched to a gene: 10.

This clonotype was counted a few times. The J gene is TRBJ2-5, the V gene TRBV20-1; D not certain. Between the trimmed V and J ends, which lost 3 bases and 2 bases, there was a span of 10 bases. The length of the CDR3 is 13 residues. Germline assignment: CDR1 DFQATT and CDR2 SNEGSKA (reference sequence). In DNA, the CDR3 is TGCAGTGCTAGGGGTCCCCAGCAAGAGACCCAGTACTTC. Protein: CSARGPQQETQYF.

The genes are TRBV28 and TRBJ2-2; 10 nucleotides match TRBD1. CDR1 and CDR2 (germline): MDHEN, SYDVKM. The CDR3 loop spans 13 amino acids. Trimming cost V 8 bases and J 6 bases; bases outside gene matches: 3. The CDR3 region has the DNA TGTGCCAGCCGGGACAGGGGTTCCGGGGAGCTGTTTTTT. Its protein product is CASRDRGSGELFF.

This clonotype was found a few times. The chain is built from TRBV29-1 and TRBJ2-2; D remains unclear. V was trimmed by 6 bases and J by 0 bases, leaving 8 bases between them. Germline values: CDR1 SQVTM, CDR2 ANQGSEA. The CDR3 runs to 13 residues. Here the CDR3 DNA reads TGCAGCGTGAGTCGGACGAACACCGGGGAGCTGTTTTTT. Residues: CSVSRTNTGELFF.

This clonotype was seen more than once but under ten times. The chain is built from TRBV7-3 and TRBJ2-2; 13 nucleotides align to TRBD2. The germline V gene encodes CDR1 SGHTA and CDR2 FQGTGA. V shed 4 bases, J shed 5 bases, and the junction held 7 bases outside the gene matches. CDR3 size: 17 residues. The CDR3 DNA is TGTGCCAGCAGCTCTAGGACTAGCGGGAGTCTAACCGGGGAGCTGTTTTTT. Translation gives CASSSRTSGSLTGELFF.

Concerning this clonotype itself: One end of the junction varies from germline; a read error may be responsible. This sequence joins TRBV6-5 and TRBJ1-2, with 9 nucleotides matching TRBD1. The CDR3 extends over 15 amino acids. The V gene's germline CDR1 is MNHEY and CDR2 SVGAGI. CDR3 region: CVSSYFGQGFYGYTF. DNA for the CDR3: TGTGTCAGCAGTTACTTCGGACAGGGGTTCTATGGCTACACCTTC.

Here the CDR3 DNA reads TGTGCCAGCAGCTTACCTATCGGCCAGGTTAACTATGGCTACACCTTC. Its protein product is CASSLPIGQVNYGYTF. V is TRBV13 and J is TRBJ1-2, with D unclear. V was shortened by 2 bases and J by 1 base, with 14 bases between the two germline ends. Germline CDR1 PRHDT, CDR2 FYEKMQ (reference sequence). This CDR3 contains 16 residues.

This clonotype occurred a few times. The chain carries TRBV27 and TRBJ1-6; TRBD1 agrees at 7 bases. This CDR3 has 16 amino acids. CDR1 and CDR2 from the germline V gene are MNHEY and SMNVEV (reference sequence). After removal of 2 bases from V and 7 bases from J, the junction contained 8 bases not matched to a gene. The CDR3 sequence: CASSLKPGTVNSPLHF. The CDR3 DNA reads TGTGCCAGCAGTTTAAAGCCCGGGACAGTGAATTCACCCCTCCACTTT.

This chain connects TRBV20-1 to TRBJ1-2; tentatively, D is TRBD1 (6 bases). CDR3 length: 11 amino acids. Germline CDR1 is DFQATT and CDR2 is SNEGSKA (reference sequence). V lost 6 bases and J lost 7, with 12 bases in between. The CDR3 nucleotides are TGCAGTGCGGGCCGGGGGCTTGGCTACACCTTC. Its protein is CSAGRGLGYTF.